Following are 13 T cell receptor beta chains from one sample sequenced in a study of blood T cell repertoires in COVID-19. Generated by immunoSEQ multiplex PCR, the TCRdb table keeps only in-frame clones and is missing some. The sample carries approximately 280,000 clones, approximately 89% recorded once. The sequencing input was PBMCs or T cells enriched from blood (not recorded which). Receptors were obtained from a woman aged 55 to 70 who had recovered from COVID-19.

The V call is TRBV5-1, the J call TRBJ1-2, with D perhaps TRBD1 (5 bases). Germline V lookup: CDR1 SGHRS, CDR2 YFSETQ. Trimming removed 4 bases from V and 8 bases from J, with 21 bases in between. The CDR3 sequence is 15 residues long. The CDR3 protein is CASSGGGIGGRGYTF. The CDR3 region has the DNA TGCGCCAGCAGCGGGGGAGGGATTGGAGGGAGAGGCTACACCTTC.

The chain links TRBV11-3 to TRBJ1-3; D not certain. Germline V gives CDR1 SGHNT, CDR2 YENEEA. The germline V and J ends were trimmed by 5 bases and 4 bases, with 9 bases remaining between them. CDR3 size: 13 residues. The CDR3 nucleotides read TGTGCCAGCAGCCCCCTTGAGGGAAACACCATATATTTT. The encoded protein is CASSPLEGNTIYF. The full variable domain, rest sourced from reference TRBV11-3 and TRBJ1-3, is EAGVVQSPRYKIIEKKQPVAFWCNPISGHNTLYWYLQNLGQGPELLIRYENEEAVDDSQLPKDRFSAERLKGVDSTLKIQPAELGDSAVYLCASSPLEGNTIYFGEGSWLTVV.

V gene TRBV5-1 combines with J gene TRBJ2-7, with 8 bases lining up with TRBD1. Per the germline V gene, CDR1 is SGHRS and CDR2 is YFSETQ. There are 15 residues in the CDR3. J gave up 2 bases and V 2 bases, and 6 bases lay outside the gene matches. In nucleotides, the CDR3 is TGCGCCAGCAGCTTCTCCCGGGACAGGACCTACGAGCAGTACTTC. Translated, it gives CASSFSRDRTYEQYF.

CDR3 DNA: TGTGCCAGCAGCGGGACTTTGTCCGGGGAGCTGTTTTTT. It specifies CASSGTLSGELFF. This rearrangement joins TRBV28 to TRBJ2-2; possibly TRBD2 for D (6 bases). V was cut by 6 bases and J by 6 bases, with 11 bases left in between. This CDR3 spans 13 amino acids. Germline loops: CDR1 MDHEN, CDR2 SYDVKM.

The chain has TRBV7-9 and TRBJ1-3; TRBD1 aligns across 7 bases. The CDR3 spans 15 residues. Germline CDR1 and CDR2: SEHNR and FQNEAQ (reference sequence). The junction had 7 bases not matched to a gene; V was cut back by 1 base and J by 7 bases. CDR3 residues: CASSLGSGTENTIYF. CDR3 in DNA: TGTGCCAGCAGCTTAGGATCCGGGACAGAGAACACCATATATTTT. Combining the CDR3 with reference TRBV7-9 and TRBJ1-3 gives the whole variable domain DTGVSQNPRHKITKRGQNVTFRCDPISEHNRLYWYRQTLGQGPEFLTYFQNEAQLEKSRLLSDRFSAERPKGSFSTLEIQRTEQGDSAMYLCASSLGSGTENTIYFGEGSWLTVV.

The chain uses TRBV11-2 and TRBJ1-4; maybe TRBD1 (5 bases). Germline V lookup: CDR1 SGHAT, CDR2 FQNNGV. This CDR3 has 13 residues. The germline V and J ends were trimmed by 5 bases and 7 bases, with 11 bases remaining between them. CDR3 bases: TGTGCCAGCAGCCAAGGGGCTGGTGAAAAACTGTTTTTT. Translation gives CASSQGAGEKLFF.

The chain recombines TRBV19 with TRBJ2-3; 11 positions match TRBD2. Germline V CDR1 and CDR2: LNHDA, SQIVND (reference sequence). J lost 5 bases, V lost 0 bases, and 4 bases had no gene match. CDR3 length equals 16 residues. The CDR3 reads CASSIDPSGRLDTQYF. The CDR3 DNA is TGTGCCAGTAGTATAGATCCTAGCGGGAGGTTAGATACGCAGTATTTT. Full variable domain (missing parts from reference TRBV19 and TRBJ2-3): DGGITQSPKYLFRKEGQNVTLSCEQNLNHDAMYWYRQDPGQGLRLIYYSQIVNDFQKGDIAEGYSVSREKKESFPLTVTSAQKNPTAFYLCASSIDPSGRLDTQYFGPGTRLTVL.

The genes are TRBV27 and TRBJ2-5; no clear D. The CDR3 loop spans 12 amino acids. Germline loops: CDR1 MNHEY, CDR2 SMNVEV (reference sequence). V lost 3 bases and J lost 4, with 6 bases in between. CDR3 nucleotide sequence: TGTGCCAGCAGTTTTTACGGAGAGACCCAGTACTTC. Translating it yields CASSFYGETQYF.

V and J are TRBV27 and TRBJ1-5, with D perhaps matching TRBD1 (5 bases). In germline, CDR1 is MNHEY, CDR2 SMNVEV (reference sequence). CDR3 size: 14 residues. Trimming shortened V by 6 bases and J by 2 bases, and 11 bases separated the two germline ends. The CDR3 loop reads CASRDIFGNQPQHF. Written as DNA, the CDR3 is TGTGCCAGCAGGGACATATTTGGCAATCAGCCCCAGCATTTT.

The V and J genes are TRBV24-1 and TRBJ2-3; D is undetermined. Trimming took 5 bases from V and 6 from J, leaving 8 bases between them. The CDR3 contains 12 residues. CDR1 and CDR2 (germline): KGHDR, SFDVKD. The CDR3 region has the DNA TGTGCCACCAGTGTAGAGTCCGATACGCAGTATTTT. This translates into CATSVESDTQYF.

The chain has TRBV6-5 and TRBJ2-1; maybe TRBD1 (5 bases). The CDR3 contains 16 residues. The germline V gene encodes CDR1 MNHEY and CDR2 SVGAGI. The V and J ends lost 4 bases and 0 bases respectively, with 13 bases between them. CDR3 DNA sequence: TGTGCCAGCAGTTCCAGGGATGCCAGCTCCTACAATGAGCAGTTCTTC. The encoded protein is CASSSRDASSYNEQFF.

V and J are TRBV7-9 and TRBJ1-4; 8 nucleotides match TRBD1. Germline-derived CDR1 and CDR2 are SEHNR and FQNEAQ (reference sequence). This CDR3 contains 14 residues. V shed 5 bases, J shed 7 bases, and the junction held 6 bases outside the gene matches. CDR3 sequence: CASSPGGFGEKLFF. The CDR3 DNA is TGTGCCAGCAGCCCAGGGGGCTTTGGTGAAAAACTGTTTTTT.

The chain links TRBV11-2 to TRBJ2-7; 8 positions agree with TRBD2. Germline V lookup: CDR1 SGHAT, CDR2 FQNNGV. CDR3 size: 16 residues. With 4 bases clipped from V and 5 bases from J, the junction kept 13 bases outside the gene matches. The CDR3: CASSSPQGLAGHEQYF. For the CDR3, the DNA is TGTGCCAGCAGCTCCCCTCAGGGCCTAGCGGGCCACGAGCAGTACTTC.